This is a list of T cell receptor beta chains from one sample in a study of blood T cell repertoires in COVID-19. TCRdb keeps only in-frame clones here, not all; method: immunoSEQ multiplex PCR. The table lists 65,000 to 90,000 clones, roughly four fifths of them singletons. The sample was peripheral blood. Every receptor here comes from a man between 65 and 80 years old with active or convalescent COVID-19. The CDR3 runs from the conserved cysteine through the conserved F or W. The D gene is left open where the match is weak. Some rows mark clone size as missing; the rest say once, few, many or name a class of expanded clone.

once,TRBJ1-4,TRBV3-1/TRBV3-2,TRBD1,TGTGCCAGCAGTCCCACTGGGGACAGGGATGAAAAACTGTTTTTT,CASSPTGDRDEKLFF
-,TRBJ2-7,TRBV7-9,-,TGTGCCAGCAGCTTACAGGGCTACGAGCAGTACTTC,CASSLQGYEQYF
-,TRBJ2-5,TRBV18,TRBD2,TGTGCCAGCTCACCGCGGACTAGCGGGGATGGGGAGACCCAGTACTTC,CASSPRTSGDGETQYF
-,TRBJ1-5,TRBV20-1,-,TGCAGTGCTAGTGATGCCGGGCCCCAGGAGGGTCAGCCCCAGCATTTT,CSASDAGPQEGQPQHF
-,TRBJ1-5,TRBV29-1,TRBD1,TGCAGCGCTTCGGACAGGGGTGGTCAGCCCCAGCATTTT,CSASDRGGQPQHF
-,TRBJ2-5,TRBV9,TRBD1,TGTGCCAGCAGCGTATCTTTAACAGGGGAAGAGACCCAGTACTTC,CASSVSLTGEETQYF
once,TRBJ1-4,TRBV4-2,TRBD1,TGTGCCAGCAGCCTCGGACAGGGTGAAAAACTGTTTTTT,CASSLGQGEKLFF
-,TRBJ2-7,TRBV7-9,TRBD2,TGTGCCAGCACCTCCTCCCAGCGGGGCCACTACGAGCAGTACTTC,CASTSSQRGHYEQYF
few,TRBJ1-2,TRBV13,TRBD1,TGTGCCAGCAGCCCAAGACAGGGACTTGGCTACACCTTC,CASSPRQGLGYTF
-,TRBJ1-4,TRBV3-1/TRBV3-2,TRBD1,TGTGCCAGCAGCCAAGAGGGACAGGGCGGAAATGAAAAACTGTTTTTT,CASSQEGQGGNEKLFF
few,TRBJ1-4,TRBV6-5,-,TGTGCCAGCAGTTACTCGAGAGGGATAACTGAAAAACTGTTTTTT,CASSYSRGITEKLFF
-,TRBJ2-3,TRBV18,-,TGTGCCAGCTCACCCCAGGGGATGGTCGGAGATACGCAGTATTTT,CASSPQGMVGDTQYF
-,TRBJ1-2,TRBV6-5,-,TGTGCCAGCGGGGACCAGGGGCAGGGCTACACCTTC,CASGDQGQGYTF
-,TRBJ2-3,TRBV5-4,-,TGTGCCAGCCCCCCCCTCGCACAGGGTACAGATACGCAGTATTTT,CASPPLAQGTDTQYF
few,TRBJ1-1,TRBV6-5,-,TGTGCCAGCCAGCGAGGAACTGAAGCTTTCTTT,CASQRGTEAFF
-,TRBJ2-2,TRBV27,-,TGTGCCAGCAGTTTCCTCCGGGACACCGGGGAGCTGTTTTTT,CASSFLRDTGELFF
few,TRBJ1-2,TRBV4-1,TRBD1,TGCGCCAGCAGCCAAGAGACAGGGGACTATGGCTACACCTTC,CASSQETGDYGYTF
-,TRBJ2-2,TRBV11-3,-,TGTGCCAGCAGCTCGTTATATACTGAACCGCTTTTT,CASSSLYTEPLF
-,TRBJ2-5,TRBV6-1,TRBD2,TGTGCCAGCAGTGAAGCAGGTCTAGCGGGGGCCGATGAGACCCAGTACTTC,CASSEAGLAGADETQYF
-,TRBJ2-5,TRBV28,TRBD2,TGTGCCAACACCGGGAGCGGGGGGGAGTCAAAAGAGACCCAGTACTTC,CANTGSGGESKETQYF
many,TRBJ1-1,TRBV2,-,TGTGCCAGCGCACAGGATTGGAAGACTGAAGCTTTCTTT,CASAQDWKTEAFF
-,TRBJ2-1,TRBV7-3,-,TGTGCCAGCAGCTTGGGTTCACCCGGGAATGAGCAGTTCTTC,CASSLGSPGNEQFF
few,TRBJ2-7,TRBV11-2,-,TGTGCCAGCAGCCGGGTGGACGAGCAGTACTTC,CASSRVDEQYF
-,TRBJ1-6,TRBV6-2/TRBV6-3,TRBD1,TGTGCCAGCAGTACGGGACAGCCGAATTCACCCCTCCACTTT,CASSTGQPNSPLHF
-,TRBJ2-7,TRBV12-3/TRBV12-4,-,TGTGCCAGCAGTTCGACAGCGTCCGCCGAGCAGTACTTC,CASSSTASAEQYF
-,TRBJ2-2,TRBV7-9,TRBD1,TGTGCCAGCAGGATTCGCAGGGGGCAGGGCGGGGAGCTGTTTTTT,CASRIRRGQGGELFF
-,TRBJ1-1,TRBV28,TRBD1,TGTGCCAGCCGAAGACAGGGGGCGTCTGAAGCTTTCTTT,CASRRQGASEAFF
-,TRBJ2-2,TRBV5-4,-,TGTGCCAGCAGCTTAGAACAGGGATTAATTACCGGGGAGCTGTTTTTT,CASSLEQGLITGELFF
-,TRBJ1-1,TRBV6-2/TRBV6-3,-,TGTGCCAGCAGTTACACGAGACACACGAACACTGAAGCTTTCTTT,CASSYTRHTNTEAFF
few,TRBJ1-1,TRBV27,-,TGTGCCAGCAGTCGGATCGGGGAGGATACTGAAGCTTTCTTT,CASSRIGEDTEAFF
-,TRBJ1-1,TRBV5-4,-,TGTGCCAGCAGCTTGGGGGGAGGGGGAGTCACTGAAGCTTTCTTT,CASSLGGGGVTEAFF
-,TRBJ2-1,TRBV6-1,-,TGTGCCAGCAGTAAGACAGTTGAGCAGTTCTTC,CASSKTVEQFF
-,TRBJ1-3,TRBV9,-,TGTGCCAGCGGCCCAACAGGAAGCTCTGGAAACACCATATATTTT,CASGPTGSSGNTIYF
few,TRBJ2-2,TRBV28,-,TGTGCCAGCAAACAGGGTTGGTCCGGGGAGCTGTTTTTT,CASKQGWSGELFF
-,TRBJ2-3,TRBV2,-,TGTGCCAGCAGTGAAAGGGGGAATCGAGATACGCAGTATTTT,CASSERGNRDTQYF
few,TRBJ1-5,TRBV19,-,TGTGCCAGTAGTATAGGATCAGGCAATCAGCCCCAGCATTTT,CASSIGSGNQPQHF
few,TRBJ1-5,TRBV6-1,-,TGTGCCAGCAGTGAAGCGGTGGGCCAGCCCCAGCATTTT,CASSEAVGQPQHF
few,TRBJ1-2,TRBV5-1,TRBD1,TGCGCCAGCAGCTCCGATGACAGGGGAACTCGTGGCTACACCTTC,CASSSDDRGTRGYTF
-,TRBJ1-6,TRBV5-1,-,TGCGCCAGCAGCTTGAGCTCTACAGAAACCTCACCCCTCCACTTT,CASSLSSTETSPLHF
-,TRBJ2-1,TRBV28,-,TGTGCCAGCAGTTTTCCAGACTTCTACAATGAGCAGTTCTTC,CASSFPDFYNEQFF
-,TRBJ1-6,TRBV6-8,-,TGTGCCAGCAGTTACTCGACGAGGGAGTCGAGCATCGATTCACCCCTCCACTTT,CASSYSTRESSIDSPLHF
-,TRBJ1-2,TRBV28,TRBD1,TGTGCCAGCAGTCCCCCCCCGGGACAGGACTTAGCTAACTATGGCTACACCTTC,CASSPPPGQDLANYGYTF